Sequencing of this T cell receptor (beta chain) was carried out in a study of T cells in Graves' hyperthyroidism and ophthalmopathy. At the level of the study: Peripheral blood was drawn at first diagnosis, prior to all treatment.

This CDR3 has 14 amino acids. Per the germline V gene, CDR1 is SNHLY and CDR2 is FYNNEI. The V segment lost 7 bases and the J segment 0 bases; nucleotides outside the gene matches: 5. This clonotype has at least ten counts. Its antigen is not known. RNA transcripts gave rise to amplified TCR beta CDR3 regions. A first-round RT-PCR of the TCR CDR3 used the HTBI primer set. Using its own MiXCR run on the multiplex PCR reads, TCRdb lists one record per CDR3 protein. Of about 280,000 distinct CDR3 sequences in the sample, about 25% were seen once. Study observations and caveats: Ophthalmopathy, which appeared later, was predicted by the model a median roughly 6.6 months before onset. A model built on 13 V-J features separated ophthalmopathy from stable hyperthyroidism.

Material: blood. This clonotype was obtained from a man aged 40-49 years with Graves' hyperthyroidism that later progressed to Graves' ophthalmopathy. The rearrangement joins TRBV2 to TRBJ1-1; 7 bases fit TRBD1. The CDR3 bases are TGTGCCAGCACGGGACAGCCCATGAACACTGAAGCTTTCTTT. As protein: CASTGQPMNTEAFF.